These 25 T cell receptor beta chains were sequenced from one sample in a study of identical twins. TCRdb ran MiXCR on the 5' RACE reads and lists one entry per CDR3 protein. The data contain hundreds of thousands of distinct CDR3 sequences, approximately 6.8% of them singletons. These data also featured in a second study, about yellow fever vaccine responses in identical twins.

The sample comprised CD8+ T cells sorted from blood. The source of these receptors is a woman in her late teens or twenties in good health.

This chain connects TRBV11-2 to TRBJ2-7; D gene ambiguous. V lost 2 bases to trimming and J lost 4 bases, with 9 bases between them. The CDR3 loop spans 13 amino acids. Germline assignment: CDR1 SGHAT and CDR2 FQNNGV. The CDR3 region is CASSLQSGYEQYV. Written as DNA, the CDR3 is TGTGCCAGCAGCTTACAGTCAGGATACGAGCAGTACGTC.

As to this clonotype: A read error is likely, as this CDR3 ends without the conserved phenylalanine or tryptophan. The genes are TRBV6-2 or TRBV6-3 and TRBJ2-7; the match to TRBD2 covers 10 bases. CDR1 is MNHEY, CDR2 SVGEGT, per germline. The CDR3 is 13 residues long. V trimming: 8 bases; J trimming: 3 bases; junction bases outside the gene matches: 4. The CDR3 bases are TGTGCCAGCCTTACTAGCGGGATCTACGAGCAGTACTCC. Translation gives CASLTSGIYEQYS.

This clonotype was counted at least ten times. V is TRBV14 and J is TRBJ2-1; possibly TRBD2 for D (5 bases). CDR3 size: 14 residues. Germline V gives CDR1 SGHDN, CDR2 FVKESK. V shed 0 bases and J shed 8 bases, with 11 bases lying between them. Written as DNA, the CDR3 is TGTGCCAGCAGCCAAGAGAGGATCGGGGATGAGCAGTTCTTC. This gives the protein CASSQERIGDEQFF.

This chain joins TRBV9 and TRBJ2-2, with 7 bases fitting TRBD2. The V and J ends lost 5 bases and 4 bases, in that order; junction bases with no gene match: 14. The CDR3 loop spans 17 amino acids. CDR1 is SGDLS, CDR2 YYNGEE, per germline. The CDR3 DNA follows: TGTGCCAGCAGAACCGAACTCGGGGGGAGGGGCACCGGGGAGCTGTTTTTT. Its translation is CASRTELGGRGTGELFF.

This clonotype appeared many times. The chain uses TRBV25-1 and TRBJ1-6; the match to TRBD1 covers 10 bases. Looked up from germline, CDR1 is MGHDK and CDR2 is SYGVNS. CDR3 length: 14 residues. V gave up 9 bases and J gave up 5 bases; unmatched junction bases: 4. CDR3 coding DNA: TGTGCCAGTAACGGACAGGGGGATAATTCACCCCTCCACTTT. Translation: CASNGQGDNSPLHF.

This clonotype came up many times. CDR3 in amino acids: CSAQWAGELFF. CDR3 DNA: TGCAGTGCCCAGTGGGCCGGGGAGCTGTTTTTT. The V and J genes are TRBV20-1 and TRBJ2-2; the D is unclear. V dropped 6 bases and J dropped 6 bases, with 8 bases sitting between them. CDR3 size: 11 residues. The germline V gene encodes CDR1 DFQATT and CDR2 SNEGSKA (reference sequence).

V and J are TRBV6-5 and TRBJ2-1, with D maybe TRBD2 (5 bases). Germline CDR1 and CDR2: MNHEY and SVGAGI. Trimming left V 4 bases short and J 0 bases short, with 10 bases between. The length of the CDR3 is 15 residues. The CDR3 spells CASSLDSSSYNEQFF. The CDR3 region has the DNA TGTGCCAGCAGTTTGGACTCAAGCTCCTACAATGAGCAGTTCTTC.

This clonotype was seen ten or more times. The chain couples TRBV11-2 to TRBJ2-1; D is undetermined. Between the trimmed V and J ends, which lost 5 bases and 0 bases, there was a span of 11 bases. CDR3 length: 15 residues. Germline V gene sequence: CDR1 SGHAT, CDR2 FQNNGV. For the CDR3, the DNA is TGTGCCAGCAGCCCAGGACCTTACTCCTACAATGAGCAGTTCTTC. As protein: CASSPGPYSYNEQFF.

V and J are TRBV29-1 and TRBJ2-5; D ambiguous. The CDR3 has 12 amino acids. V was pared by 0 bases and J by 5 bases, with 7 bases between. Germline V CDR1 and CDR2: SQVTM, ANQGSEA. The CDR3 loop is CSVEDLGETQYF. CDR3 bases: TGCAGCGTTGAAGATCTCGGGGAGACCCAGTACTTC.

This clonotype has just a few counts. The chain carries TRBV29-1 and TRBJ2-5; D may be TRBD2 (6 bases). The CDR3 is 14 amino acids. Per the germline V gene, CDR1 is SQVTM and CDR2 is ANQGSEA. The V end lost 4 bases, the J end lost 0 bases, and 12 bases lay between the germline ends. The chain's CDR3 is CSVVGRGYQETQYF. CDR3 coding DNA: TGCAGCGTTGTAGGCCGGGGGTACCAAGAGACCCAGTACTTC.

The gene calls are TRBV9 and TRBJ1-1, with unresolved D. The V gene lost 0 bases and the J gene lost 3 bases, with 9 bases spanning the gap. This CDR3 has 14 amino acids. CDR1 SGDLS and CDR2 YYNGEE come from the germline V gene. CDR3 residues: CASSVEGDYTEAFF. The CDR3 region has the DNA TGTGCCAGCAGCGTAGAAGGCGACTACACTGAAGCTTTCTTT.

The rearrangement uses TRBV29-1 and TRBJ2-5, with a weak D call TRBD1 (5 bases). V was shortened by 2 bases and J by 5 bases, with 18 bases between the two germline ends. From germline, CDR1 is SQVTM and CDR2 ANQGSEA. This CDR3 spans 15 amino acids. The DNA of the CDR3 is TGCAGCGTTGAACAGGGAAACCTATTCGGTGAGACCCAGTACTTC. Translation gives CSVEQGNLFGETQYF.

The chain joins TRBV14 to TRBJ2-3, with 14 bases fitting TRBD2. Germline V CDR1 and CDR2: SGHDN, FVKESK. The CDR3 length is 15 residues. J lost 10 bases, V lost 5 bases, and 8 bases had no gene match. CDR3: CASSKGLAGALSQYF. DNA of the CDR3: TGTGCCAGCAGCAAGGGACTAGCGGGGGCCCTTTCGCAGTATTTT. The full variable domain, with the rest looked up from reference TRBV14 and TRBJ2-3, is EAGVTQFPSHSVIEKGQTVTLRCDPISGHDNLYWYRRVMGKEIKFLLHFVKESKQDESGMPNNRFLAERTGGTYSTLKVQPAELEDSGVYFCASSKGLAGALSQYFGPGTRLTVL.

The gene calls are TRBV2 and TRBJ1-6, with a tentative D call TRBD1 (6 bases). CDR1 SNHLY and CDR2 FYNNEI come from the germline V gene. V lost 3 bases to trimming and J lost 8 bases, with 11 bases between them. This CDR3 is built from 14 residues. CDR3 sequence (DNA): TGTGCCAGCAGTGACGAACAGGGCGATTCACCCCTCCACTTT. It codes for CASSDEQGDSPLHF.

The chain joins TRBV10-3 to TRBJ2-3; D gene uncertain. The germline CDR1 and CDR2 sequences are ENHRY and SYGVKD. This CDR3 has 13 residues. Trimming cost V 8 bases and J 2 bases, with 11 bases left between them. CDR3 bases: TGTGCCATCGAGGACGGTTACACAGATACGCAGTATTTT. As protein: CAIEDGYTDTQYF.

The sample holds a few counts of this clonotype. The chain carries TRBV2 and TRBJ2-1, with TRBD1 as a possible D gene (6 bases). Trimming stripped 7 bases from V and 7 bases from J, with 14 bases between. The CDR3 has 13 residues. The germline gives CDR1 SNHLY, CDR2 FYNNEI. The CDR3 region is CASNTWTENEQFF. The CDR3 DNA reads as TGTGCCAGCAATACTTGGACAGAGAATGAGCAGTTCTTC.

The V gene is TRBV9, the J gene TRBJ1-1; the D gene is possibly TRBD1 (5 bases). V lost 4 bases and J 6 bases, leaving 16 bases between the germline ends. Germline CDR1 and CDR2: SGDLS and YYNGEE. This CDR3 comprises 14 residues. The CDR3 reads CASSPTKGLAEAFF. The CDR3 coding sequence is TGTGCCAGCAGCCCTACGAAGGGGCTCGCTGAAGCTTTCTTT. Full variable domain (remainder filled in from reference TRBV9 and TRBJ1-1): DSGVTQTPKHLITATGQRVTLRCSPRSGDLSVYWYQQSLDQGLQFLIQYYNGEERAKGNILERFSAQQFPDLHSELNLSSLELGDSALYFCASSPTKGLAEAFFGQGTRLTVV.

This clonotype turned up a few times. This sequence joins TRBV5-1 and TRBJ2-7; D is unresolved. This CDR3 contains 13 residues. Germline V CDR1 and CDR2: SGHRS, YFSETQ. The V end lost 7 bases, the J end lost 7 bases, and 18 bases lay between the germline ends. CDR3 DNA sequence: TGCGCCAGCGGCCCGGAAGGATTCCAAGAGCAGTACTTC. It specifies CASGPEGFQEQYF.

The chain combines TRBV9 with TRBJ2-7, with 9 bases identical to TRBD1. The CDR3 contains 15 residues. V shed 0 bases, J shed 5 bases, and the junction held 6 bases outside the gene matches. Germline CDR1 and CDR2: SGDLS and YYNGEE. The DNA for the CDR3 is TGTGCCAGCAGCGTAGAAGGACAGGGGATCAACGAGCAGTACTTC. It yields the protein CASSVEGQGINEQYF.

This clonotype was seen only a few times. The V gene is TRBV2, the J gene TRBJ2-5; no definite D call. V gave up 3 bases and J gave up 1 base, with 9 bases separating them. Germline V gene sequence: CDR1 SNHLY, CDR2 FYNNEI. The CDR3 totals 14 residues. CDR3 coding DNA: TGTGCCAGCAGTGATGTACAGCGCCAAGAGACCCAGTACTTC. This encodes CASSDVQRQETQYF.

In its sample, this clonotype was seen a few times. CDR3 DNA sequence: TGTGCCAGCAGTTTAAGGGGACAGGGACACTCTAACTATGGCTACACCTTC. Its translation: CASSLRGQGHSNYGYTF. The rearrangement uses TRBV6-5 and TRBJ1-2; 9 bases are shared with TRBD1. Germline lookup yields CDR1 MNHEY and CDR2 SVGAGI. The V and J ends lost 4 bases and 0 bases, in that order; junction bases with no gene match: 9. This CDR3 contains 17 residues.

This clonotype has just a few counts. The rearrangement links TRBV12-3 or TRBV12-4 to TRBJ2-7; TRBD2 might be the D (6 bases). This CDR3 is 16 amino acids long. Trimming removed 1 base at V and 7 bases at J, with 20 bases between. The CDR3 here is CASSLGGVTRLGEQYF. The CDR3 nucleotides are TGTGCCAGCAGTTTAGGGGGGGTGACCCGTCTGGGTGAGCAGTACTTC.

The table lists this clonotype with many counts. This chain uses TRBV13 with TRBJ2-6; 8 nucleotides match TRBD1. This CDR3 spans 16 amino acids. The germline gives CDR1 PRHDT, CDR2 FYEKMQ (reference sequence). J gave up 4 bases and V 0 bases, and 2 bases lay outside the gene matches. CDR3 sequence (DNA): TGTGCCAGCAGCTTAGGCAGGGGGCAAGGGGCCAACGTCCTGACTTTC. It yields the protein CASSLGRGQGANVLTF.

This clonotype was picked up a small number of times. The V gene is TRBV30, the J gene TRBJ1-1, with a possible D match to TRBD1 (5 bases). Per the germline V gene, CDR1 is GTSNPN and CDR2 is SVGIG (reference sequence). V lost 4 bases, J lost 7 bases, and 19 bases lay in between. The CDR3 totals 14 residues. CDR3 coding DNA: TGTGCCTGGAACGGGAGGGAGGGACGTTGTGAAGCTTTCTTT. Its protein product is CAWNGREGRCEAFF.

This clonotype was seen more than once but under ten times. The rearrangement uses TRBV10-3 and TRBJ2-3, with 15 bases lining up with TRBD2. The junction had 21 bases not matched to a gene; V was cut back by 6 bases and J by 2 bases. The germline V gene has CDR1 ENHRY and CDR2 SYGVKD. This CDR3 is built from 22 residues. CDR3 DNA: TGTGCCATCAGCGAAAGACTAACACCGGGACTAGCGGGAGGTGGGCCCACAGATACGCAGTATTTT. Its translation: CAISERLTPGLAGGGPTDTQYF.